Sequencing of this T cell receptor (beta chain) was carried out in a study of T-cell memory formation after mild COVID-19. Whole-study context: Clustering of TCRs was largely donor specific.

Germline V lookup: CDR1 SEHNR, CDR2 FQNEAQ (reference sequence). The germline V and J ends were trimmed by 6 bases and 2 bases, with 13 bases remaining between them. CDR3 length equals 14 residues. TCRdb re-called the 5' RACE reads through MiXCR, storing one row per CDR3 protein. This sample has 550,000 to 650,000 distinct CDR3 sequences, with 15% to 20% found just once. The source of this sequence is an adult woman who had mild COVID-19 (a few samples of this study predate the infection). Cell type and time point are not known. Sequenced material: PBMCs or a T cell subset sorted from them (not recorded which). The chain uses TRBV7-9 and TRBJ1-1, with no clear D. The CDR3: CASRLAEGNTEAFF. The CDR3 DNA reads as TGTGCCAGCAGATTGGCGGAGGGTAACACTGAAGCTTTCTTT.